One sample yielded the 31 T cell receptor beta chains listed below, sequenced in a study of CD8 T cells in Susac syndrome. RNA totalling roughly 0.45 to 1 ug underwent reverse transcription with random hexamers. One entry per CDR3 protein results from TCRdb running MiXCR on the immunoSEQ multiplex PCR reads. The sample consists of about 150,000 distinct CDR3 sequences, roughly 94% of them appearing once. The sample taken for sequencing was CD8+ T cells from PBMCs. Every receptor here comes from a human donor with Susac syndrome.

The genes are TRBV7-9 and TRBJ2-7; 12 bases align to TRBD2. Germline loops: CDR1 SEHNR, CDR2 FQNEAQ (reference sequence). J gave up 5 bases and V 1 base, and 3 bases lay outside the gene matches. This CDR3 contains 15 residues. CDR3: CASSLETSGSDEQYF. CDR3 bases: TGTGCCAGCAGCTTAGAGACTAGCGGGAGTGACGAGCAGTACTTC.

The chain is built from TRBV4-1 and TRBJ2-2; either TRBD1 or TRBD2 may fit D (5 bases each). This CDR3 has 18 amino acids. Trimming shortened V by 2 bases and J by 5 bases, and 21 bases separated the two germline ends. Germline V CDR1 and CDR2: MGHRA, YSYEKL. As DNA, the CDR3 is TGCGCCAGCAGCCAACCTCCTAACACGGGACCGACAACCGGGGAGCTGTTTTTT. It translates to CASSQPPNTGPTTGELFF.

This chain uses TRBV30 with TRBJ2-4; D is perhaps TRBD1 or TRBD2 (5 bases each). There are 11 residues in the CDR3. Per germline, CDR1 GTSNPN and CDR2 SVGIG (reference sequence). Trimming stripped 3 bases from V and 8 bases from J, with 8 bases between. The CDR3 loop reads CAWSLGDIQYF. The CDR3, as DNA: TGTGCCTGGAGCCTGGGGGACATTCAGTACTTC. Based on the CDR3 plus reference TRBV30 and TRBJ2-4, the full variable domain is SQTIHQWPATLVQPVGSPLSLECTVEGTSNPNLYWYRQAAGRGLQLLFYSVGIGQISSEVPQNLSASRPQDRQFILSSKKLLLSDSGFYLCAWSLGDIQYFGAGTRLSVL.

This chain uses TRBV12-5 with TRBJ1-1, with D possibly matching TRBD1 (6 bases). Germline CDR1 LGHNT, CDR2 FRNRAP. V was cut by 4 bases and J by 4 bases, with 16 bases left in between. The CDR3 sequence is 15 residues long. The CDR3: CASGSNPTGSTEAFF. The CDR3 region has the DNA TGTGCTAGTGGTTCCAACCCTACAGGGAGCACTGAAGCTTTCTTT.

The chain has TRBV28 and TRBJ2-7, with no clear D. The germline V and J ends were trimmed by 5 bases and 0 bases, with 8 bases remaining between them. CDR1 and CDR2 from the germline V gene are MDHEN and SYDVKM. The CDR3 runs to 13 residues. DNA for the CDR3: TGTGCCAGCAGTACGGCAGGCTCCTACGAGCAGTACTTC. Amino acid sequence: CASSTAGSYEQYF.

The V and J genes are TRBV11-2 and TRBJ2-7, with 9 positions matching TRBD2. CDR1 is SGHAT and CDR2 is FQNNGV in the germline V gene. The CDR3 spans 15 residues. The J segment lost 6 bases and the V segment lost 5 bases, leaving 11 bases of the junction unmatched. CDR3: CASSPQGGLAREQYF. The CDR3 nucleotides are TGTGCCAGCAGCCCCCAGGGGGGACTAGCTCGCGAGCAGTACTTC.

The chain recombines TRBV6-5 with TRBJ2-4, with D maybe TRBD2 (5 bases). This CDR3 has 12 residues. The V end lost 8 bases, the J end lost 9 bases, and 14 bases lay between the germline ends. Germline V gene sequence: CDR1 MNHEY, CDR2 SVGAGI. The CDR3 sequence: CASYQRWGIQYF. As DNA, the CDR3 is TGTGCCAGCTACCAGCGGTGGGGCATTCAGTACTTC.

This clonotype was seen a single time. The rearrangement joins TRBV7-9 to TRBJ2-2; no clear D. The CDR3 loop spans 16 amino acids. CDR1 SEHNR and CDR2 FQNEAQ come from the germline V gene (reference sequence). V lost 1 base and J 1 base, leaving 10 bases between the germline ends. The CDR3 loop is CASSLEAPQNTGELFF. The CDR3 bases are TGTGCCAGCAGCTTAGAGGCCCCTCAGAACACCGGGGAGCTGTTTTTT.

The chain employs TRBV6-6 and TRBJ1-5; D remains ambiguous. Germline-derived CDR1 and CDR2 are MNHNY and SVGAGI (reference sequence). Trimming cost V 7 bases and J 10 bases, with 14 bases left between them. This CDR3 is built from 12 residues. CDR3 in amino acids: CASITLGGPQHF. CDR3 bases: TGTGCCAGCATCACGTTAGGAGGCCCCCAGCATTTT.

This chain connects TRBV12-3 or TRBV12-4 to TRBJ2-1; a weak D match, TRBD2 (6 bases). The CDR3 extends over 12 amino acids. The V end was cut by 6 bases, the J end by 12 bases, with 15 bases between. The CDR3 DNA sequence: TGTGCCAGCAGCCCTACTAGCTTCGGGCAGTTCTTC. It codes for CASSPTSFGQFF.

The CDR3 sequence: CATSRHEQGEGNTEAFF. In nucleotides, the CDR3 is TGTGCCACCAGCAGACACGAACAGGGAGAGGGCAACACTGAAGCTTTCTTT. The gene calls are TRBV15 and TRBJ1-1; the D gene is possibly TRBD1 (6 bases). Germline CDR1 reads LNHNV; CDR2 reads YYDKDF (reference sequence). Trimming stripped 2 bases from V and 2 bases from J, with 18 bases between. The CDR3 contains 17 residues.

V usage is TRBV5-6 and J usage is TRBJ2-7; D is uncertain. Looked up from germline, CDR1 is SGHDT and CDR2 is YYEEEE. This CDR3 is built from 11 residues. V was clipped by 7 bases and J by 3 bases, with 8 bases between them. CDR3 in amino acids: CASHADYEQYF. The DNA for the CDR3 is TGTGCCAGCCATGCCGACTACGAGCAGTACTTC. The whole variable domain, filled in from reference TRBV5-6 and TRBJ2-7, reads DAGVTQSPTHLIKTRGQQVTLRCSPKSGHDTVSWYQQALGQGPQFIFQYYEEEERQRGNFPDRFSGHQFPNYSSELNVNALLLGDSALYLCASHADYEQYFGPGTRLTVT.

V gene TRBV20-1 combines with J gene TRBJ2-3; 12 nucleotides line up with TRBD1. Germline values: CDR1 DFQATT, CDR2 SNEGSKA (reference sequence). This CDR3 comprises 14 residues. The ends lost 6 bases at V and 5 bases at J; junction bases unmatched: 6. The CDR3 sequence is CSAPGQGAGDTQYF. The CDR3, as DNA: TGCAGTGCCCCGGGACAGGGGGCCGGAGATACGCAGTATTTT.

This rearrangement joins TRBV11-2 to TRBJ2-1; maybe TRBD2 (6 bases). From germline, CDR1 is SGHAT and CDR2 FQNNGV. The CDR3 is made up of 16 amino acids. The V and J ends lost 5 bases and 0 bases respectively, with 14 bases between them. CDR3 nucleotides: TGTGCCAGCAGCCCCGAACCGGGAGACTCCTACAATGAGCAGTTCTTC. Its protein product is CASSPEPGDSYNEQFF.

As concerns this clonotype: At one of its ends the junction is not consistent with the germline gene, which may arise from a read error. The chain employs TRBV14 and TRBJ2-2, with 8 nucleotides matching TRBD1. Germline CDR1 reads SGHDN; CDR2 reads FVKESK. The CDR3 covers 15 residues. CDR3 residues: CASSRWTGNPGELFF. CDR3 DNA sequence: TGTGCCAGCAGCCGATGGACAGGGAACCCCGGGGAGCTGTTTTTT.

J is TRBJ2-1 and V is TRBV7-3, with D possibly matching TRBD2 (6 bases). The CDR3 has 16 residues. In germline, CDR1 is SGHTA, CDR2 FQGTGA. V dropped 5 bases and J dropped 1 base, with 15 bases sitting between them. CDR3 nucleotides: TGTGCCAGCAGCCCGTATCTCGGGAGTTCCTACAATGAGCAGTTCTTC. It specifies CASSPYLGSSYNEQFF.

This rearrangement joins TRBV12-3 or TRBV12-4 to TRBJ2-2; TRBD2 is a possible D gene (5 bases). V dropped 6 bases and J dropped 3 bases, with 26 bases sitting between them. There are 19 residues in the CDR3. This chain's CDR3 is CASSLGSTPLDEYTGELFF. Here the CDR3 DNA reads TGTGCCAGCAGCCTGGGGAGCACCCCCCTAGATGAGTACACCGGGGAGCTGTTTTTT.

The rearrangement links TRBV19 to TRBJ1-2, with a possible D match to TRBD1 (6 bases). The V end lost 6 bases, the J end lost 8 bases, and 19 bases lay between the germline ends. Germline V gene sequence: CDR1 LNHDA, CDR2 SQIVND (reference sequence). There are 14 residues in the CDR3. CDR3 sequence reads: CASRSGQGMWGYTF. The CDR3 DNA reads TGTGCCAGTAGATCGGGGCAGGGGATGTGGGGCTACACCTTC.

The J gene is TRBJ2-7, the V gene TRBV29-1, with D possibly matching TRBD2 (6 bases). This CDR3 has 13 residues. The germline gives CDR1 SQVTM, CDR2 ANQGSEA. V lost 6 bases and J lost 1, with 13 bases in between. This CDR3 reads CSVPQGGSYEQYF. The CDR3 coding sequence is TGCAGCGTCCCCCAGGGAGGATCCTACGAGCAGTACTTC.

The chain recombines TRBV20-1 with TRBJ2-2, with TRBD1 as a possible D gene (8 bases). V dropped 5 bases and J dropped 6 bases, with 22 bases sitting between them. Germline V gene sequence: CDR1 DFQATT, CDR2 SNEGSKA (reference sequence). The CDR3 length is 16 residues. The CDR3 bases are TGCAGTGCTCGGGGGGCCGGACAGGGTTATGCCGGGGAGCTGTTTTTT. This gives the protein CSARGAGQGYAGELFF.

The chain employs TRBV13 and TRBJ2-2; TRBD2 aligns across 8 bases. The V segment lost 4 bases and the J segment 7 bases; nucleotides outside the gene matches: 8. This CDR3 contains 15 residues. Germline V gene lookup returns CDR1 PRHDT and CDR2 FYEKMQ (reference sequence). CDR3 protein: CASSSGGASGGELFF. In DNA, the CDR3 is TGTGCCAGCAGCTCCGGGGGGGCTTCCGGCGGGGAGCTGTTTTTT.

CDR3 sequence: CSACSKSYEQYF. The DNA of the CDR3 is TGCAGTGCTTGTAGTAAATCCTACGAGCAGTACTTC. The genes are TRBV20-1 and TRBJ2-7, with D unclear. V was shortened by 5 bases and J by 1 base, with 9 bases between the two germline ends. Germline assignment: CDR1 DFQATT and CDR2 SNEGSKA (reference sequence). The CDR3 runs 12 residues.

The chain uses TRBV27 and TRBJ2-2; perhaps D is TRBD1 or TRBD2 (5 bases each). CDR3 length: 16 amino acids. V lost 1 base, J lost 5 bases, and 14 bases lay in between. From germline, CDR1 is MNHEY and CDR2 SMNVEV (reference sequence). CDR3 residues: CASSLWGTLRTGELFF. In DNA form, the CDR3 reads TGTGCCAGCAGTTTATGGGGGACCCTTCGAACCGGGGAGCTGTTTTTT.

The J gene is TRBJ1-1, the V gene TRBV6-5; unclear D gene. V shed 6 bases and J shed 1 base, with 9 bases lying between them. CDR1 and CDR2 (germline): MNHEY, SVGAGI. This CDR3 has 13 amino acids. In DNA, the CDR3 is TGTGCCAGCAGACTCCAGAGGAACACTGAAGCTTTCTTT. This gives the protein CASRLQRNTEAFF.

The V and J genes are TRBV12-3 or TRBV12-4 and TRBJ1-1; the D is unclear. This CDR3 is built from 12 residues. The ends were cut back, 11 bases at V and 4 bases at J, with 14 bases in the middle. The CDR3 DNA reads TGTGCCTGTCACGACGGAACCACTGAAGCTTTCTTT. It is translated as CACHDGTTEAFF.

The chain carries TRBV14 and TRBJ2-1; TRBD2 matches 8 bases. The CDR3 runs 17 residues. Losses at the gene ends were 5 bases for V and 5 bases for J; bases not matched to a gene: 14. Germline V gene lookup returns CDR1 SGHDN and CDR2 FVKESK. The CDR3 DNA reads TGTGCCAGCAGCGTCTGGGGGGTCGGGACTAGAGACAATGAGCAGTTCTTC. Its protein is CASSVWGVGTRDNEQFF.

This chain joins TRBV27 and TRBJ2-1; a possible D gene is TRBD1 (5 bases). Trimming took off 3 bases at V and 8 bases at J, with 11 bases between the two ends. The CDR3 totals 13 residues. The germline V gene encodes CDR1 MNHEY and CDR2 SMNVEV (reference sequence). The CDR3 spells CASSFGVRDEQFF. CDR3 nucleotide sequence: TGTGCCAGCAGTTTTGGGGTCAGGGATGAGCAGTTCTTC.

The V gene is TRBV20-1, the J gene TRBJ2-2, with D hard to call. V was shortened by 0 bases and J by 2 bases, with 13 bases between the two germline ends. This CDR3 is 16 amino acids long. Germline CDR1 and CDR2: DFQATT and SNEGSKA (reference sequence). In DNA form, the CDR3 reads TGCAGTGCTAGAGATCGGGTCGGCGGAAACACCGGGGAGCTGTTTTTT. Protein sequence: CSARDRVGGNTGELFF.

The V call is TRBV6-1, the J call TRBJ2-1; 10 bases are shared with TRBD2. The CDR3 contains 19 residues. CDR1 is MNHNS and CDR2 is SASEGT in the germline V gene. V shed 2 bases and J 2 bases; nucleotides not matched to a gene: 12. CDR3 nucleotides: TGTGCCAGCAGTGAACCTACCAGCATCCTAGCGGGAGCCTACAATGAGCAGTTCTTC. Translated: CASSEPTSILAGAYNEQFF.

The V call is TRBV12-3 or TRBV12-4, the J call TRBJ2-1; either TRBD1 or TRBD2 may fit D (5 bases each). The CDR3 runs 16 residues. V shed 5 bases and J shed 3 bases, with 17 bases lying between them. Here the CDR3 reads CASSPGTGADYNEQFF. Written as DNA, the CDR3 is TGTGCCAGCAGTCCAGGGACGGGCGCCGACTACAATGAGCAGTTCTTC.

This chain links TRBV27 with TRBJ2-7, with D perhaps assigned TRBD1 or TRBD2 (5 bases each). Germline lookup yields CDR1 MNHEY and CDR2 SMNVEV (reference sequence). The CDR3 consists of 14 residues. The V end lost 5 bases, the J end lost 3 bases, and 14 bases lay between the germline ends. CDR3 protein: CASSAWDGDYEQYF. CDR3 nucleotide sequence: TGTGCCAGCAGTGCCTGGGACGGGGACTACGAGCAGTACTTC.